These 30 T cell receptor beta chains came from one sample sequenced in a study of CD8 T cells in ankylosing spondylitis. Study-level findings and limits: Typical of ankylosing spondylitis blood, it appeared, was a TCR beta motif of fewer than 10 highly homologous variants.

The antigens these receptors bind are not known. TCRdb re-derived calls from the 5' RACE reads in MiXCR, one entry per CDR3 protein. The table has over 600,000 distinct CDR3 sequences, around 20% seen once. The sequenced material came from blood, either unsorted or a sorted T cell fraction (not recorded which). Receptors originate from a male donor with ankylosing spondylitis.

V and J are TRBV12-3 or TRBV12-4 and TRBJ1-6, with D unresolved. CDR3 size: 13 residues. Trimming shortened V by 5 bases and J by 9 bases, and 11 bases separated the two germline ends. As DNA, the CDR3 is TGTGCCAGCAGTGGATACGGTCCTTCACCCCTCCACTTT. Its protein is CASSGYGPSPLHF.

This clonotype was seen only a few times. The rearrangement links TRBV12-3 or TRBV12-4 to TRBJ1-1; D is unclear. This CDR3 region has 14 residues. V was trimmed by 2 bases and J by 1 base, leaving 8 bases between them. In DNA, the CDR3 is TGTGCCAGCAGTTTAAAGGGTAAGAACACTGAAGCTTTCTTT. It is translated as CASSLKGKNTEAFF.

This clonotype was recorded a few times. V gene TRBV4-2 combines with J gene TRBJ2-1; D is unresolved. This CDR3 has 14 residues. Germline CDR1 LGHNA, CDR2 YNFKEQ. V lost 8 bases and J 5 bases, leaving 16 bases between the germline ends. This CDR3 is CASPRARRNNEQFF. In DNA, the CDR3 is TGTGCCAGCCCCCGGGCTAGACGAAACAATGAGCAGTTCTTC.

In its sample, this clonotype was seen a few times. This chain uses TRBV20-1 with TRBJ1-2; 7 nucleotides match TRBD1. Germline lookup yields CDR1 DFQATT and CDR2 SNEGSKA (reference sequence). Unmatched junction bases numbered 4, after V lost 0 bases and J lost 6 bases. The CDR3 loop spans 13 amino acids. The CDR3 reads CSAREWDSNGYTF. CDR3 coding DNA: TGCAGTGCTAGAGAATGGGACAGCAATGGCTACACCTTC.

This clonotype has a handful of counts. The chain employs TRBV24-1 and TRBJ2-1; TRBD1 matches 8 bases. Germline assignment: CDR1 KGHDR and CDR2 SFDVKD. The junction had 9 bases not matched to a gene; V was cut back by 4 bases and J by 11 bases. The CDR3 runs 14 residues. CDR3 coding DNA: TGTGCCACCAGTGAATCCGGGACAGGTGAAAAGCAGTTCTTC. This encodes CATSESGTGEKQFF.

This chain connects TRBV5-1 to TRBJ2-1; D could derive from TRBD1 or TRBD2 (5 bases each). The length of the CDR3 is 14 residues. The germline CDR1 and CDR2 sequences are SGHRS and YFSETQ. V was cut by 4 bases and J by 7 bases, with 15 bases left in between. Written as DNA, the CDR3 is TGCGCCAGCAGCCTAGGGACGGTCGGAAATGAGCAGTTCTTC. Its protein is CASSLGTVGNEQFF.

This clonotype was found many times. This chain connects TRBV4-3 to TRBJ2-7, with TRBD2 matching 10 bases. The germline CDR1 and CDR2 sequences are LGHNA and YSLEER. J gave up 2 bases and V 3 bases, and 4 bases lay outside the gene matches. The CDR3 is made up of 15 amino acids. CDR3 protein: CASSQLAGGAYEQYF. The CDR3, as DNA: TGCGCCAGCAGCCAGTTAGCGGGAGGTGCCTACGAGCAGTACTTC.

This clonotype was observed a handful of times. The CDR3 nucleotides are TGTGCCAGCAGCCCCCGTGGTGGTGGGGCCAACGTCCTGACTTTC. Translated: CASSPRGGGANVLTF. The chain joins TRBV7-9 to TRBJ2-6; no clear D gene. V lost 5 bases and J 3 bases, leaving 11 bases between the germline ends. The CDR3 is 15 amino acids. The germline V gene encodes CDR1 SEHNR and CDR2 FQNEAQ (reference sequence). Based on the CDR3 plus reference TRBV7-9 and TRBJ2-6, the full variable domain is DTGVSQNPRHKITKRGQNVTFRCDPISEHNRLYWYRQTLGQGPEFLTYFQNEAQLEKSRLLSDRFSAERPKGSFSTLEIQRTEQGDSAMYLCASSPRGGGANVLTFGAGSRLTVL.

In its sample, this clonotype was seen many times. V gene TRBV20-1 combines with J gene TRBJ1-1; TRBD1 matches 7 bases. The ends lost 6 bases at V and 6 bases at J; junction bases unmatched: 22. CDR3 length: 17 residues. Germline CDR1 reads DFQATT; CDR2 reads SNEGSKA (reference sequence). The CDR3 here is CSAYPRGIQRGIPEAFF. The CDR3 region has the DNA TGCAGTGCCTACCCCAGGGGGATCCAAAGGGGGATCCCTGAAGCTTTCTTT.

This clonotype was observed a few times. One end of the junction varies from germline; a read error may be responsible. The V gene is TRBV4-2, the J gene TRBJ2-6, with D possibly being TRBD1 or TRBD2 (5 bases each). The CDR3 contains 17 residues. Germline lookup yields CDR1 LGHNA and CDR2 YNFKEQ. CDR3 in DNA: TGTGCCAGCAGCCAAGAGGGGACCCTCTCTCGGGCCAACGTCCTGACTTTC. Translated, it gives CASSQEGTLSRANVLTF.

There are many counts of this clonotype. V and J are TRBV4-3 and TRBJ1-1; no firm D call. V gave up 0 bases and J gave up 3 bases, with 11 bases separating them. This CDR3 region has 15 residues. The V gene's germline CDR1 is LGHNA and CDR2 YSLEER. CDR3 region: CASSQDLGGYTEAFF. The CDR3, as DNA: TGCGCCAGCAGCCAAGATCTGGGTGGGTACACTGAAGCTTTCTTT.

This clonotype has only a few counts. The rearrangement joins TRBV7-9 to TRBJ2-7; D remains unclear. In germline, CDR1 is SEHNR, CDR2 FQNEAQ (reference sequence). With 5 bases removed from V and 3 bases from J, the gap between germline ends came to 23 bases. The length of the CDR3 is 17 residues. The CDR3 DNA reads TGTGCCAGCAGCGAATATGGGGTGTCCTCGTATTTCTACGAGCAGTACTTC. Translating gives CASSEYGVSSYFYEQYF. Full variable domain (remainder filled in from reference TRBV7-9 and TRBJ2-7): DTGVSQNPRHKITKRGQNVTFRCDPISEHNRLYWYRQTLGQGPEFLTYFQNEAQLEKSRLLSDRFSAERPKGSFSTLEIQRTEQGDSAMYLCASSEYGVSSYFYEQYFGPGTRLTVT.

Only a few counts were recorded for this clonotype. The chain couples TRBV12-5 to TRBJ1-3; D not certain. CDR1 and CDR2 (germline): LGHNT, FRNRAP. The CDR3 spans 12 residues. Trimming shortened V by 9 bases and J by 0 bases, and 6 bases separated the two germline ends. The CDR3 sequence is CASSHSGNTIYF. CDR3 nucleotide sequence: TGTGCTAGCAGTCACTCTGGAAACACCATATATTTT. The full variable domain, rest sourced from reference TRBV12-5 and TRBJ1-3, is DARVTQTPRHKVTEMGQEVTMRCQPILGHNTVFWYRQTMMQGLELLAYFRNRAPLDDSGMPKDRFSAEMPDATLATLKIQPSEPRDSAVYFCASSHSGNTIYFGEGSWLTVV.

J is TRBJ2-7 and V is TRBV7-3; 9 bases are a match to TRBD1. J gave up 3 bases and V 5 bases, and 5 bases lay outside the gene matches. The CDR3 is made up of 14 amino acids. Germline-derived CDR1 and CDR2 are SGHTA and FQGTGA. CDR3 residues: CASSQGQGHYEQYF. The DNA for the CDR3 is TGTGCCAGCAGCCAGGGACAGGGACACTACGAGCAGTACTTC.

CDR3 amino acids: CASSTGLSPTYEQYF. The CDR3 DNA follows: TGTGCCAGCAGCACAGGACTATCCCCCACCTACGAGCAGTACTTC. This chain uses TRBV9 with TRBJ2-7, with D maybe TRBD2 (6 bases). With 4 bases removed from V and 2 bases from J, the gap between germline ends came to 16 bases. The germline CDR1 and CDR2 sequences are SGDLS and YYNGEE. The CDR3 totals 15 residues.

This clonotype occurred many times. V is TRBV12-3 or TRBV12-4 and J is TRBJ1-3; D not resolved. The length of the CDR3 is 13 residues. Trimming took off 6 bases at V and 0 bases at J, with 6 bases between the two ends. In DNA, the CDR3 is TGTGCCAGCAGGCTTGGCTCTGGAAACACCATATATTTT. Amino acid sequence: CASRLGSGNTIYF.

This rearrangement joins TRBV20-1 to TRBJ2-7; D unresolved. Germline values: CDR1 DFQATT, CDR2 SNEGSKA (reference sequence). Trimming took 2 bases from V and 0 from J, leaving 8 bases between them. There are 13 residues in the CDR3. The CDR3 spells CSARPSSSYEQYF. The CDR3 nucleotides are TGCAGTGCTAGACCTTCAAGCTCCTACGAGCAGTACTTC.

CDR3 loop: CASRRLKSGGTEAFF. The CDR3 nucleotides read TGTGCCAGCAGGCGCCTTAAATCAGGGGGAACTGAAGCTTTCTTT. The rearrangement links TRBV7-2 to TRBJ1-1; 7 bases are shared with TRBD1. Germline loops: CDR1 SGHTA, CDR2 FQGNSA. The CDR3 loop spans 15 amino acids. Trimming took 6 bases from V and 5 from J; bases not matched to a gene: 12.

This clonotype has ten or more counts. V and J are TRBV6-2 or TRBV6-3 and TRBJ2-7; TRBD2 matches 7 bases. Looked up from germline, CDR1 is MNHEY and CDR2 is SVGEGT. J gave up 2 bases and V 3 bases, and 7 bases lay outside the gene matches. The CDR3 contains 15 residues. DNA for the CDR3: TGTGCCAGCAGTTATGTAGGGGACTACACCTACGAGCAGTACTTC. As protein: CASSYVGDYTYEQYF.

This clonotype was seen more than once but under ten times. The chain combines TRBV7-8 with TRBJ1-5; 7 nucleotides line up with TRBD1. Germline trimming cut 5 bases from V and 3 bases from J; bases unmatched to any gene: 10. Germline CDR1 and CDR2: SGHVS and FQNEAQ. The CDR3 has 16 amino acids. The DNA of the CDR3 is TGTGCCAGCAGCCCTCGACAGGGTGGTGACAATCAGCCCCAGCATTTT. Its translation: CASSPRQGGDNQPQHF.

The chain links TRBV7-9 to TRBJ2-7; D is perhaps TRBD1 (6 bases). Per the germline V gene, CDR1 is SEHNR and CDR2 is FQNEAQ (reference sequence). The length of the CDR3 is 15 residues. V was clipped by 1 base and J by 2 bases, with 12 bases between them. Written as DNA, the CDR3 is TGTGCCAGCAGCTTAGTTTCAGGGGCAGCCTACGAGCAGTACTTC. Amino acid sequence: CASSLVSGAAYEQYF.

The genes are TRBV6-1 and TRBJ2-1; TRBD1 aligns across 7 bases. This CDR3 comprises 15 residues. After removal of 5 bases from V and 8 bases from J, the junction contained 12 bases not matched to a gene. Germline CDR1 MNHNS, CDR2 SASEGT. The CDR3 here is CASSTTAGGYDEQFF. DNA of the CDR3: TGTGCCAGCAGTACGACGGCAGGGGGTTATGATGAGCAGTTCTTC.

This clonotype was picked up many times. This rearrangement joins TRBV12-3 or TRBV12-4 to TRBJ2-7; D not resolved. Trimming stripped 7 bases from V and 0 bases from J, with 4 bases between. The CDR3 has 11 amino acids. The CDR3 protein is CASTNSYEQYF. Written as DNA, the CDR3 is TGTGCCAGCACCAACTCCTACGAGCAGTACTTC.

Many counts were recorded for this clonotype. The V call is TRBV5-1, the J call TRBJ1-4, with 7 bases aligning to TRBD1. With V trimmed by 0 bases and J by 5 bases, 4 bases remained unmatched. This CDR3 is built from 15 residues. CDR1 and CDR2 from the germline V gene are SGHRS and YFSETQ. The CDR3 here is CASSLGADRNEKLFF. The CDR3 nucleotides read TGCGCCAGCAGCTTGGGGGCGGACAGGAATGAAAAACTGTTTTTT.

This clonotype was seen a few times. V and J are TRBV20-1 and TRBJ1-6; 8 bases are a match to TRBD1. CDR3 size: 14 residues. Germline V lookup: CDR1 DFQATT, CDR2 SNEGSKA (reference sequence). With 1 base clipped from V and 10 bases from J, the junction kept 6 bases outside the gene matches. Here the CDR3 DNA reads TGCAGTGCTAGAGTACGGACAGGGTCCTCACCCCTCCACTTT. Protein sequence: CSARVRTGSSPLHF.

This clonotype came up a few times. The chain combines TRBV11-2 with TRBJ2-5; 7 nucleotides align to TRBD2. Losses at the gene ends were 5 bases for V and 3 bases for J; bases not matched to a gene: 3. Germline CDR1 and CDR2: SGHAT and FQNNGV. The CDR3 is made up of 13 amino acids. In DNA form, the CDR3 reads TGTGCCAGCAGCCCTCGGGAGGAAGAGACCCAGTACTTC. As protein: CASSPREEETQYF.

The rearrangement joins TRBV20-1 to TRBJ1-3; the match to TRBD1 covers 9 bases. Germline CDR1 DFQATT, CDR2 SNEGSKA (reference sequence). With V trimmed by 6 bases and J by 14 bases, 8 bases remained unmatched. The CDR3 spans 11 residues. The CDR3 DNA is TGCAGTGCGCGACAGGGGGAGCGGGTATATTTT. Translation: CSARQGERVYF.

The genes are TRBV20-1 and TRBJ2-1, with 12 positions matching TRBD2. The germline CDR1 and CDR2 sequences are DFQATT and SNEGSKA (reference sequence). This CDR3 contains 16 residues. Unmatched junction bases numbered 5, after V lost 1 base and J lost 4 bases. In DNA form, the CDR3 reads TGCAGTGCTAGAGGTCTAGCGGGAGGGCCTTACAATGAGCAGTTCTTC. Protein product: CSARGLAGGPYNEQFF.

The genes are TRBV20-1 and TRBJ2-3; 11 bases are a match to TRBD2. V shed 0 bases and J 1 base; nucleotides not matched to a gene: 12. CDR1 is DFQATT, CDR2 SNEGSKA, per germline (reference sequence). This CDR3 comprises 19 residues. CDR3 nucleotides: TGCAGTGCTAGAGATCTTCTAGCGGGAGGTCTGTATGGCACAGATACGCAGTATTTT. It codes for CSARDLLAGGLYGTDTQYF.

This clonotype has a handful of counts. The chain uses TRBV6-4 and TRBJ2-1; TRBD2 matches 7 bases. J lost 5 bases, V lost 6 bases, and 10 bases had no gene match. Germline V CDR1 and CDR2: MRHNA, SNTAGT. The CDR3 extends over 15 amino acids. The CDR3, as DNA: TGTGCCAGCAGCGCTGGGACTATGCGGAACAATGAGCAGTTCTTC. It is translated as CASSAGTMRNNEQFF.